These 29 T cell receptor beta chains came from one sample sequenced in a study of T cell changes during pregnancy in multiple sclerosis. The data were produced by immunoSEQ multiplex PCR, yet TCRdb's version contains in-frame clones alone and is incomplete. The table has under 45,000 clones, roughly nine tenths seen once. The sequencing used CD8+ T cells from peripheral blood mononuclear cells, collected in the third trimester of pregnancy. The source of these receptors is a female donor with multiple sclerosis, enrolled in a pregnancy study.

The V gene is TRBV28, the J gene TRBJ1-1, with no clear D. Germline V gene sequence: CDR1 MDHEN, CDR2 SYDVKM. With 8 bases removed from V and 3 bases from J, the gap between germline ends came to 7 bases. This CDR3 has 11 residues. This chain's CDR3 is CASRHDTEAFF. For the CDR3, the DNA is TGTGCCAGCCGACACGACACTGAAGCTTTCTTT.

V usage is TRBV6-5 and J usage is TRBJ1-2, with 7 bases identical to TRBD1. Germline V gives CDR1 MNHEY, CDR2 SVGAGI. This CDR3 has 12 amino acids. V trimming: 4 bases; J trimming: 6 bases; junction bases outside the gene matches: 2. The CDR3: CASSSTGDGYTF. The CDR3 DNA reads as TGTGCCAGCAGTTCCACAGGGGATGGCTACACCTTC.

The gene calls are TRBV19 and TRBJ1-1, with D possibly TRBD1 on 6 matching bases. Germline CDR1 reads LNHDA; CDR2 reads SQIVND (reference sequence). There are 15 residues in the CDR3. V lost 6 bases and J 6 bases, leaving 20 bases between the germline ends. The CDR3 region is CASSHLGQGIPEAFF. The CDR3 bases are TGTGCCAGTAGCCATCTCGGGCAGGGGATACCTGAAGCTTTCTTT.

The V call is TRBV6-5, the J call TRBJ1-1; no clear D. This CDR3 has 14 amino acids. Trimming left V 7 bases short and J 1 base short, with 13 bases between. Germline CDR1 reads MNHEY; CDR2 reads SVGAGI. CDR3 nucleotides: TGTGCCAGCATTCCTACAGTGGGGAACACTGAAGCTTTCTTT. Protein: CASIPTVGNTEAFF.

This clone showed up many times. The rearrangement links TRBV11-2 to TRBJ2-7; 10 bases map to TRBD1. V was clipped by 4 bases and J by 4 bases; unmatched bases: 7. The germline V gene has CDR1 SGHAT and CDR2 FQNNGV. This CDR3 contains 15 residues. DNA for the CDR3: TGTGCCAGCAGCTCAGGGACAGGGGAGGGATACGAGCAGTACTTC. It is translated as CASSSGTGEGYEQYF.

This chain links TRBV11-2 with TRBJ2-7, with D perhaps TRBD2 (6 bases). Germline V CDR1 and CDR2: SGHAT, FQNNGV. This CDR3 is built from 15 residues. V lost 1 base and J lost 4, with 14 bases in between. The CDR3 DNA reads TGTGCCAGCAGCTTAGCGCCTAGCGAATATTACGAGCAGTACTTC. It specifies CASSLAPSEYYEQYF.

In its sample, this clone was seen a few times. The chain couples TRBV6-5 to TRBJ1-5, with 9 nucleotides matching TRBD1. Germline V gives CDR1 MNHEY, CDR2 SVGAGI. V was clipped by 9 bases and J by 10 bases; unmatched bases: 7. The CDR3 length is 12 residues. CDR3 in amino acids: CASGQGPRPQHF. The CDR3 region has the DNA TGTGCCAGTGGACAGGGGCCCCGACCCCAGCATTTT.

The chain carries TRBV7-8 and TRBJ2-3; 12 positions agree with TRBD2. Trimming removed 5 bases from V and 4 bases from J; junction bases left unmatched: 7. CDR1 is SGHVS and CDR2 is FQNEAQ in the germline V gene. This CDR3 contains 16 residues. The CDR3 DNA is TGTGCCAGCAGCGAACTAGCGGGAGGAGACTCAGATACGCAGTATTTT. Translated, it gives CASSELAGGDSDTQYF. The full variable domain, completed using reference TRBV7-8 and TRBJ2-3, is GAGVSQSPRYKVAKRGQDVALRCDPISGHVSLFWYQQALGQGPEFLTYFQNEAQLDKSGLPSDRFFAERPEGSVSTLKIQRTQQEDSAVYLCASSELAGGDSDTQYFGPGTRLTVL.

The rearrangement uses TRBV6-5 and TRBJ2-6, with D unclear. This CDR3 contains 15 residues. Trimming removed 2 bases from V and 0 bases from J, with 5 bases in between. Germline V lookup: CDR1 MNHEY, CDR2 SVGAGI. CDR3 protein: CASSYESSGANVLTF. Here the CDR3 DNA reads TGTGCCAGCAGTTACGAGTCCTCTGGGGCCAACGTCCTGACTTTC.

This clone was counted a few times. The chain carries TRBV30 and TRBJ1-3; 7 bases are a match to TRBD1. This CDR3 contains 14 residues. Unmatched junction bases numbered 7, after V lost 4 bases and J lost 4 bases. In germline, CDR1 is GTSNPN, CDR2 SVGIG (reference sequence). CDR3 DNA sequence: TGTGCCTGGACCACCGGGACAGCCGGAAACACCATATATTTT. Translation gives CAWTTGTAGNTIYF.

The gene calls are TRBV7-3 and TRBJ2-5; TRBD2 matches 16 bases. V dropped 2 bases and J dropped 3; count of bases not matched to a gene: 3. CDR1 is SGHTA, CDR2 FQGTGA, per germline. The CDR3 is 17 amino acids. The CDR3 nucleotides read TGTGCCAGCAGCTTATTGGGACTAGCGGGGGGGGAAGAGACCCAGTACTTC. Encoded protein: CASSLLGLAGGEETQYF.

The chain uses TRBV27 and TRBJ2-3; TRBD2 agrees at 7 bases. CDR3 length: 13 residues. J was trimmed by 1 base and V by 11 bases; bases with no gene match: 6. Germline assignment: CDR1 MNHEY and CDR2 SMNVEV (reference sequence). CDR3 nucleotide sequence: TGTGCCTCCGGGGAGGGCGGCACAGATACGCAGTATTTT. Protein: CASGEGGTDTQYF.

The gene calls are TRBV9 and TRBJ2-3; 8 nucleotides match TRBD2. The germline gives CDR1 SGDLS, CDR2 YYNGEE. Trimming removed 0 bases from V and 5 bases from J; junction bases left unmatched: 11. The CDR3 covers 17 residues. CDR3: CASSVGLGAGDKDTQYF. DNA of the CDR3: TGTGCCAGCAGCGTAGGTCTCGGAGCGGGGGATAAAGATACGCAGTATTTT. Together with reference TRBV9 and TRBJ2-3, the CDR3 gives the full variable domain: DSGVTQTPKHLITATGQRVTLRCSPRSGDLSVYWYQQSLDQGLQFLIQYYNGEERAKGNILERFSAQQFPDLHSELNLSSLELGDSALYFCASSVGLGAGDKDTQYFGPGTRLTVL.

The chain carries TRBV28 and TRBJ2-3; the match to TRBD2 covers 12 bases. The V gene's germline CDR1 is MDHEN and CDR2 SYDVKM. Germline trimming cut 7 bases from V and 3 bases from J; bases unmatched to any gene: 23. The CDR3 runs to 21 residues. The CDR3 sequence is CASTLLRGDSSGRASTDTQYF. The CDR3 DNA reads as TGTGCCAGCACTCTCCTTCGGGGGGATTCTAGCGGGAGGGCCTCAACAGATACGCAGTATTTT. Full variable domain (remainder filled in from reference TRBV28 and TRBJ2-3): DVKVTQSSRYLVKRTGEKVFLECVQDMDHENMFWYRQDPGLGLRLIYFSYDVKMKEKGDIPEGYSVSREKKERFSLILESASTNQTSMYLCASTLLRGDSSGRASTDTQYFGPGTRLTVL.

The chain combines TRBV7-9 with TRBJ2-6; no reliable D call. The germline V gene has CDR1 SEHNR and CDR2 FQNEAQ (reference sequence). The CDR3 totals 17 residues. Trimming shortened V by 1 base and J by 0 bases, and 10 bases separated the two germline ends. The CDR3 is CASSLGQVFSGANVLTF. The CDR3 nucleotides are TGTGCCAGCAGCTTAGGCCAGGTCTTCTCTGGGGCCAACGTCCTGACTTTC.

The chain carries TRBV21-1 and TRBJ2-7; TRBD2 is the table's D call and was not checked against the DNA. TRBV21-1 is a known pseudogene. The CDR3 is made up of 20 amino acids. CDR3 amino acids: CASSKVDRSPSSGSFGEQYF. The CDR3 DNA sequence: TGTGCCAGCAGCAAAGTGGACAGGAGCCCGTCTAGCGGGAGCTTTGGCGAGCAGTACTTC.

The chain combines TRBV7-8 with TRBJ2-7, with no clear D. With 1 base removed from V and 3 bases from J, the gap between germline ends came to 7 bases. The CDR3 runs to 13 residues. From germline, CDR1 is SGHVS and CDR2 FQNEAQ. CDR3 residues: CASSLGENYEQYF. Here the CDR3 DNA reads TGTGCCAGCAGCTTAGGAGAGAACTACGAGCAGTACTTC.

The gene calls are TRBV10-3 and TRBJ2-1, with 7 bases fitting TRBD1. V was clipped by 3 bases and J by 4 bases; unmatched bases: 12. Germline V gives CDR1 ENHRY, CDR2 SYGVKD. This CDR3 spans 17 amino acids. This CDR3 is CAISDSVRGQTYNEQFF. The CDR3 region has the DNA TGTGCCATCAGTGATTCGGTCCGGGGACAGACGTACAATGAGCAGTTCTTC.

The chain combines TRBV6-5 with TRBJ2-7, with D possibly TRBD1 on 6 matching bases. Trimming took 7 bases from V and 1 from J, leaving 14 bases between them. The germline gives CDR1 MNHEY, CDR2 SVGAGI. This CDR3 is built from 14 residues. CDR3 nucleotides: TGTGCCAGCAACCCTACAGGGAATTCCTACGAGCAGTACTTC. Translation: CASNPTGNSYEQYF.

The rearrangement links TRBV7-2 to TRBJ2-1, with 7 bases identical to TRBD1. Trimming took 5 bases from V and 5 from J; bases not matched to a gene: 12. Germline lookup yields CDR1 SGHTA and CDR2 FQGNSA. The CDR3 totals 16 residues. For the CDR3, the DNA is TGTGCCAGCAGCCCGTGGGACAGCAACTACAACAATGAGCAGTTCTTC. Translated: CASSPWDSNYNNEQFF. Based on the CDR3 plus reference TRBV7-2 and TRBJ2-1, the full variable domain is GAGVSQSPSNKVTEKGKDVELRCDPISGHTALYWYRQSLGQGLEFLIYFQGNSAPDKSGLPSDRFSAERTGGSVSTLTIQRTQQEDSAVYLCASSPWDSNYNNEQFFGPGTRLTVL.

This clone was counted a single time. The chain employs TRBV27 and TRBJ1-1, with D possibly being TRBD1 (5 bases). Germline-derived CDR1 and CDR2 are MNHEY and SMNVEV (reference sequence). This CDR3 has 12 amino acids. Trimming left V 0 bases short and J 11 bases short, with 10 bases between. The CDR3 spells CASSLSGGEAFF. In nucleotides, the CDR3 is TGTGCCAGCAGTTTATCGGGGGGAGAGGCTTTCTTT.

J is TRBJ1-4 and V is TRBV25-1; 9 positions match TRBD1. Germline values: CDR1 MGHDK, CDR2 SYGVNS. This CDR3 region has 14 residues. The J segment lost 7 bases and the V segment lost 3 bases, leaving 3 bases of the junction unmatched. This CDR3 reads CASSDGTGSEKLFF. The CDR3 region has the DNA TGTGCCAGCAGTGATGGGACAGGGAGTGAAAAACTGTTTTTT.

V and J are TRBV11-2 and TRBJ2-1; 8 bases line up with TRBD2. V trimming: 3 bases; J trimming: 1 base; junction bases outside the gene matches: 2. The germline V gene encodes CDR1 SGHAT and CDR2 FQNNGV. This CDR3 contains 15 residues. The CDR3 spells CASSFGTRSYNEQFF. The DNA for the CDR3 is TGTGCCAGCAGCTTTGGGACTAGGTCCTACAATGAGCAGTTCTTC.

The V and J genes are TRBV11-2 and TRBJ1-2; TRBD1 matches at 11 bases. Trimming removed 5 bases from V and 8 bases from J; junction bases left unmatched: 10. The V gene's germline CDR1 is SGHAT and CDR2 FQNNGV. The CDR3 length is 15 residues. The CDR3 region is CASSGTGTGGSGYTF. CDR3 nucleotide sequence: TGTGCCAGCAGCGGAACCGGGACAGGGGGTTCGGGCTACACCTTC.

The table lists this clone with a count of one. The V and J genes are TRBV6-5 and TRBJ2-5; D possibly corresponds to TRBD2 (5 bases). V was shortened by 4 bases and J by 6 bases, with 6 bases between the two germline ends. The CDR3 covers 11 residues. Germline-derived CDR1 and CDR2 are MNHEY and SVGAGI. The CDR3 sequence: CASSLAQTQYF. The CDR3 nucleotides are TGTGCCAGCAGTTTAGCGCAGACCCAGTACTTC.

This chain joins TRBV4-2 and TRBJ1-2, with 7 nucleotides matching TRBD1. The CDR3 is 14 residues long. Germline values: CDR1 LGHNA, CDR2 YNFKEQ. V dropped 1 base and J dropped 4; count of bases not matched to a gene: 3. CDR3 sequence reads: CASSQGDSPYGYTF. The CDR3 coding sequence is TGTGCCAGCAGCCAAGGGGACAGCCCCTATGGCTACACCTTC.

V usage is TRBV28 and J usage is TRBJ1-5; TRBD1 might be the D (5 bases). The CDR3 totals 15 residues. CDR1 is MDHEN, CDR2 SYDVKM, per germline. With 7 bases removed from V and 2 bases from J, the gap between germline ends came to 15 bases. For the CDR3, the DNA is TGTGCCAGCAATAGCGGGGGTGATGGCAATCAGCCCCAGCATTTT. Translation gives CASNSGGDGNQPQHF.

The V and J genes are TRBV28 and TRBJ2-7, with 7 bases aligning to TRBD1. J gave up 1 base and V 4 bases, and 7 bases lay outside the gene matches. Germline CDR1 and CDR2: MDHEN and SYDVKM. The CDR3 is 15 amino acids. CDR3 protein: CASSWDSIASYEQYF. In DNA, the CDR3 is TGTGCCAGCAGTTGGGACAGCATCGCATCCTACGAGCAGTACTTC.

The genes are TRBV10-3 and TRBJ1-1, with D possibly TRBD1 on 6 matching bases. CDR1 and CDR2 from the germline V gene are ENHRY and SYGVKD. The germline V and J ends were trimmed by 8 bases and 4 bases, with 14 bases remaining between them. CDR3 length: 13 amino acids. The CDR3 region has the DNA TGTGCCATCCGGCAGGGGCCGCTCACTGAAGCTTTCTTT. It specifies CAIRQGPLTEAFF.